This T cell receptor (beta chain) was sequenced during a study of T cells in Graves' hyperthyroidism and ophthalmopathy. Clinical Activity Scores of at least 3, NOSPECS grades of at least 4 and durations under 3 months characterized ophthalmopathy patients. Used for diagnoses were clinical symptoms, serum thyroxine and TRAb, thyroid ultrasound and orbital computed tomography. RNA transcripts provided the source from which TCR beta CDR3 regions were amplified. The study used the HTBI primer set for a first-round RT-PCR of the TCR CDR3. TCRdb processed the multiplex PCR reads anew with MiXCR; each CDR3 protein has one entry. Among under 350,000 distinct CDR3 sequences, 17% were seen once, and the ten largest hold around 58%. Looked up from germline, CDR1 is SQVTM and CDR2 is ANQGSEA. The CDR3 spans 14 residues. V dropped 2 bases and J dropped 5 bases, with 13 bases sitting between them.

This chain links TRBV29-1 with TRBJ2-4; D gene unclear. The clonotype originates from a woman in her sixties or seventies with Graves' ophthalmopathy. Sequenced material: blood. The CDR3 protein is CSVESWGHENIQYF. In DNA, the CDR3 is TGCAGCGTTGAATCGTGGGGTCATGAAAACATTCAGTACTTC.